This is a list of T cell receptor beta chains from one sample in a study of blood T cell repertoires in COVID-19. Method: immunoSEQ multiplex PCR; TCRdb's copy keeps in-frame clones and lacks some. This table holds about 100,000 clones, about 86% found once. Sample: PBMCs or T cells enriched from blood (not recorded which). The receptors originated from a woman aged 45-59 years who had recovered from COVID-19. The conserved cysteine and the conserved F or W are not part of the CDR3 here. Fields, in order: V gene, clone size, CDR3 length, J gene, CDR3 protein. The size field is filled for only some rows; it gives once, few, many or a size class.

v_call: TRBV5-1
clone_size: few
cdr3_length: 13
j_call: TRBJ1-4
cdr3_aa: ASRHEGSRNEKLF

v_call: TRBV19
clone_size: -
cdr3_length: 12
j_call: TRBJ2-5
cdr3_aa: ASSQTGTKETQY

v_call: TRBV19
clone_size: -
cdr3_length: 16
j_call: TRBJ2-1
cdr3_aa: ASSHSAGGWSSYNEQF

v_call: TRBV7-2
clone_size: few
cdr3_length: 13
j_call: TRBJ2-7
cdr3_aa: ASSLLAGPTYEQY

v_call: TRBV27
clone_size: -
cdr3_length: 16
j_call: TRBJ1-3
cdr3_aa: ASSLIGGRFLSGNTIY

v_call: TRBV30
clone_size: once
cdr3_length: 13
j_call: TRBJ2-7
cdr3_aa: AWSVDGTRYYEQY

v_call: TRBV28
clone_size: -
cdr3_length: 10
j_call: TRBJ1-2
cdr3_aa: ASLKGASGYT

v_call: TRBV9
clone_size: -
cdr3_length: 12
j_call: TRBJ2-2
cdr3_aa: ATTPGVGTGELF

v_call: TRBV5-1
clone_size: -
cdr3_length: 13
j_call: TRBJ2-3
cdr3_aa: ASSLETSGTDTQY

v_call: TRBV10-2
clone_size: -
cdr3_length: 11
j_call: TRBJ1-1
cdr3_aa: ASSEGAGTEAF

v_call: TRBV28
clone_size: -
cdr3_length: 12
j_call: TRBJ1-1
cdr3_aa: ASSLVGQGLEAF

v_call: TRBV28
clone_size: -
cdr3_length: 16
j_call: TRBJ1-2
cdr3_aa: ASSPVPNRTGGVYGYT

v_call: TRBV7-3
clone_size: once
cdr3_length: 14
j_call: TRBJ2-1
cdr3_aa: ASSPNPGLRYNEQF

v_call: TRBV5-1
clone_size: -
cdr3_length: 11
j_call: TRBJ2-1
cdr3_aa: ASSGGQGGGQF

v_call: TRBV30
clone_size: -
cdr3_length: 12
j_call: TRBJ1-1
cdr3_aa: AWSPGQQNTEAF

v_call: TRBV5-5
clone_size: -
cdr3_length: 12
j_call: TRBJ1-5
cdr3_aa: ASSWVGDDQPQH

v_call: TRBV18
clone_size: -
cdr3_length: 12
j_call: TRBJ1-1
cdr3_aa: ASSPKGGSTEAF